These T cell receptor beta chains were read from a single sample in a study of shared clonotypes between healthy human individuals. Here immunoSEQ multiplex PCR was the method, and the copy in TCRdb shows in-frame clones only, minus some. The sample consists of around 510,000 clones, just over 75% of them appearing once. Sequenced material: PBMCs. The receptors derive from a woman in her thirties or forties in good health. Some clones in this sample may be carry-over from other donors' samples. The CDR3 runs from the conserved cysteine through the conserved F or W. The D gene is left open where the match is weak. Size values are once, few and many counts, or a class for expanded clones, and some rows have none.

>-|TRBJ2-7|-|TRBV15
CATSRNPDRPEQYF
TGTGCCACCAGCAGAAACCCCGACAGGCCCGAGCAGTACTTC
>-|TRBJ2-3|TRBD2|TRBV30
CAWTSGTPDTQYF
TGTGCCTGGACTAGCGGGACCCCAGATACGCAGTATTTT
>-|TRBJ2-3|-|TRBV19
CASSIGTAGDTQYF
TGTGCCAGTAGTATTGGAACAGCTGGAGATACGCAGTATTTT
>-|TRBJ1-6|TRBD1|TRBV7-9
CASSPSLGQGDNSPLHF
TGTGCCAGCAGCCCTTCTCTCGGACAGGGGGATAATTCACCCCTCCACTTT
>-|TRBJ2-7|-|TRBV29-1
CSVGGDSYEQYF
TGCAGCGTTGGAGGGGACTCCTACGAGCAGTACTTC
>-|TRBJ2-5|-|TRBV2
CASSETEFVRPQYF
TGTGCCAGCAGTGAAACTGAGTTCGTGCGACCCCAGTACTTC
>-|TRBJ2-3|TRBD2|TRBV7-8
CASSRRAGGATDTQYF
TGTGCCAGCAGCCGAAGGGCGGGAGGGGCCACAGATACGCAGTATTTT
>-|TRBJ1-4|-|TRBV28
CASSLWRTRIEKLFF
TGTGCCAGCAGTTTATGGCGGACGCGAATTGAAAAACTGTTTTTT
>few|TRBJ1-1|-|TRBV6-1
CASSEARGTEAFF
TGTGCCAGCAGTGAAGCGCGGGGGACTGAAGCTTTCTTT
>-|TRBJ2-5|TRBD1|TRBV6-1
CASSDPGTVEGETQYF
TGTGCCAGCAGTGACCCCGGGACAGTGGAAGGGGAGACCCAGTACTTC
>-|TRBJ2-7|-|TRBV27
CASSPRLQPTYEQYF
TGTGCCAGCAGTCCCCGGTTGCAGCCCACCTACGAGCAGTACTTC
>-|TRBJ2-7|TRBD1|TRBV30
CAWSNGDRGFRVYEQYF
TGTGCCTGGAGCAACGGGGACAGGGGTTTCCGGGTCTACGAGCAGTACTTC
>-|TRBJ1-2|-|TRBV5-4
CASSLGSGTSNYGYTF
TGTGCCAGCAGCTTGGGGTCCGGGACAAGTAACTATGGCTACACCTTC
>-|TRBJ2-5|-|TRBV7-9
CASSLGYSEGYGETQYF
TGTGCCAGCAGCTTAGGTTACTCCGAGGGGTACGGAGAGACCCAGTACTTC
>many|TRBJ1-5|-|TRBV6-4
CASSPDSNQPQHF
TGTGCCAGCTCACCGGATAGCAATCAGCCCCAGCATTTT
>-|TRBJ2-7|TRBD1|TRBV28
CASLGGTYEQYF
TGTGCCAGCCTAGGGGGCACCTACGAGCAGTACTTC
>-|TRBJ2-7|-|TRBV5-6
CASSLTGHLEYF
TGTGCCAGCAGCTTGACAGGGCACTTGGAGTACTTC
>once|TRBJ2-3|-|TRBV4-1
CASSQEQGADTQYF
TGCGCCAGCAGCCAAGAGCAAGGCGCAGATACGCAGTATTTT
>-|TRBJ2-5|-|TRBV5-1
CASSFKQGGETQYF
TGCGCCAGCAGCTTTAAACAAGGCGGAGAGACCCAGTACTTC
>-|TRBJ2-1|TRBD2|TRBV4-1
CASSQSGINEQFF
TGCGCCAGCAGCCAGAGCGGGATCAATGAGCAGTTCTTC
>-|TRBJ2-1|-|TRBV6-1
CASLPSSYNEQFF
TGTGCCAGTTTACCGAGCTCCTACAATGAGCAGTTCTTC
>-|TRBJ1-2|TRBD1|TRBV7-2
CASSQTGHGYTF
TGTGCCAGCAGCCAGACAGGGCATGGCTACACCTTC
>-|TRBJ1-3|-|TRBV29-1
CSVEEGQRNTIYF
TGCAGCGTTGAAGAGGGACAAAGAAACACCATATATTTT
>few|TRBJ2-7|TRBD1|TRBV7-2
CASSHTGGGTYEQYF
TGTGCCAGCAGCCATACAGGGGGCGGGACCTACGAGCAGTACTTC
>-|TRBJ2-7|-|TRBV28
CASSSPGPPYEQYF
TGTGCCAGCAGTTCACCAGGGCCCCCCTACGAGCAGTACTTC
>-|TRBJ2-7|TRBD2|TRBV4-2
CASSQVESLAGEYEQYF
TGTGCCAGCAGCCAAGTTGAAAGTCTAGCGGGAGAGTACGAGCAGTACTTC
>-|TRBJ2-2|TRBD2|TRBV19
CASSPRLAGDLNTGELFF
TGTGCCAGTAGTCCCCGACTAGCGGGAGATTTAAACACCGGGGAGCTGTTTTTT
>-|TRBJ2-6|-|TRBV18
CASSPLGSGANVLTF
TGTGCCAGCTCCCCCCTCGGCTCTGGGGCCAACGTCCTGACTTTC
>-|TRBJ1-5|-|TRBV28
CASSLLGQGGDQPQHF
TGTGCCAGCAGTTTATTGGGCCAGGGTGGAGATCAGCCCCAGCATTTT
>-|TRBJ1-4|-|TRBV5-1
CASSQGREPVATNEKLFF
TGCGCCAGCAGCCAGGGACGGGAACCCGTTGCAACTAATGAAAAACTGTTTTTT
>-|TRBJ1-2|-|TRBV4-3
CASSSTVNYGYTF
TGCGCCAGCAGCTCGACAGTAAACTATGGCTACACCTTC
>once|TRBJ1-5|-|TRBV30
CAWSFGRGQPQHF
TGTGCCTGGAGTTTCGGGAGGGGTCAGCCCCAGCATTTT
>-|TRBJ1-2|-|TRBV20-1
CSATDSYGYTF
TGCAGTGCTACTGACAGCTATGGCTACACCTTC